This T cell receptor (beta chain) was sequenced during a study of T cells expressing NK-cell markers. Study at large: All TCR beta repertoires analysed originated from sorted CD3+CD56+NKG2C+, CD3+CD56+NKG2C- and CD3+CD56-NKG2C+ T cells. The sequencing cohort of eight donors included seven HCMV-seropositive individuals and one seronegative individual. Broader study findings: In four donors, dominant clonotypes made up about 25-60.1% of CD3+CD56-NKG2C+ cells.

What made the TCR beta cDNA was 5'RACE template switching with UMIs. TCRdb re-called the 5' RACE reads and catalogs CDR3 proteins one per entry, DNA excluded. The sample table sets out about 120,000 distinct CDR3 sequences. CDR3 length equals 16 residues. Comments on this clonotype: Its antigen remains unknown.

The clonotype was recovered from a woman aged 18-70 years in good health. Sequenced input: blood T cells: a sorted CD56 or NKG2C T cell subset, CD4+ or CD8+ T cells, or bulk PBMC T cells (not recorded which). The chain is built from TRBV12-3 or TRBV12-4 and TRBJ1-1. The CDR3 loop reads CASSLLFGGMNTEAFF.